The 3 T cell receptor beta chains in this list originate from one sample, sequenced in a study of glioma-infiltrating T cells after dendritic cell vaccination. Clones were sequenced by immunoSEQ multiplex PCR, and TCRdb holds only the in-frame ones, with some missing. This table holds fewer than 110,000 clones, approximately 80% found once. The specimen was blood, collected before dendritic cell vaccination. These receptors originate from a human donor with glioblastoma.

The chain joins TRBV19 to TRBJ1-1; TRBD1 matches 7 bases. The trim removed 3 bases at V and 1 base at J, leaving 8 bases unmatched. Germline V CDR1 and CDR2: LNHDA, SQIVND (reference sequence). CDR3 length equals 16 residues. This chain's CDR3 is CASSISTGLRNTEAFF. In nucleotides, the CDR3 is TGTGCCAGTAGTATCTCGACAGGGCTTAGGAACACTGAAGCTTTCTTT.

CDR3 bases: TGTGCCAGCAGTTACTCTAAAAATCGGGGGGGTGAAAAACTGTTTTTT. Protein product: CASSYSKNRGGEKLFF. The chain carries TRBV6-5 and TRBJ1-4; perhaps TRBD1 as D (5 bases). V lost 0 bases and J lost 7, with 15 bases in between. Germline loops: CDR1 MNHEY, CDR2 SVGAGI. This CDR3 region has 16 residues.

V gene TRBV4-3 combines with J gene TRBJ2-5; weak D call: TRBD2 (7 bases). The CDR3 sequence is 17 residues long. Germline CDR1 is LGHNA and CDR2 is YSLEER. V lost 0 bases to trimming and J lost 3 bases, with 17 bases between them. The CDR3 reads CASSQDGVGGGKETQYF. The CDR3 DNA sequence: TGCGCCAGCAGCCAAGATGGTGTGGGAGGGGGTAAAGAGACCCAGTACTTC.